The 30 T cell receptor beta chains below all came from one sample that was sequenced in a study of blood T cell repertoires in COVID-19. Measured with immunoSEQ multiplex PCR; TCRdb has only the in-frame clones, and not every one. The sample lists fewer than 250,000 clones, around four fifths occurring once. Sequencing was carried out using peripheral blood. The receptors come from a woman in her 70s with acute or convalescent COVID-19.

The V call is TRBV6-5, the J call TRBJ1-1; the D gene is possibly TRBD1 (5 bases). Germline V CDR1 and CDR2: MNHEY, SVGAGI. Trimming pared 5 bases from V and 11 bases from J, leaving 18 bases between. The CDR3 is 13 amino acids. CDR3 region: CASSPPGGGDAFF. DNA for the CDR3: TGTGCCAGCAGTCCCCCCGGGGGTGGCGACGCTTTCTTT.

J is TRBJ2-1 and V is TRBV12-3 or TRBV12-4; D is unresolved. This CDR3 has 11 residues. With 6 bases removed from V and 3 bases from J, the gap between germline ends came to 3 bases. The CDR3 nucleotides read TGTGCCAGCAGCGGCTACAATGAGCAGTTCTTC. Encoded protein: CASSGYNEQFF.

This chain uses TRBV3-1 (or the pseudogene TRBV3-2) with TRBJ2-7, with D possibly matching TRBD2 (5 bases). CDR1 is LGHDT, CDR2 YNNKEL, per germline (reference sequence). V was pared by 1 base and J by 1 base, with 11 bases between. The CDR3 runs to 15 residues. In nucleotides, the CDR3 is TGTGCCAGCAGCCAAGTTTGGACTGCATCCTACGAGCAGTACTTC. Encoded protein: CASSQVWTASYEQYF.

The chain combines TRBV27 with TRBJ2-5, with D tentatively TRBD2 (5 bases). V was cut by 3 bases and J by 5 bases, with 10 bases left in between. The CDR3 loop spans 13 amino acids. Germline V gene lookup returns CDR1 MNHEY and CDR2 SMNVEV (reference sequence). CDR3 sequence reads: CASSLRVRETQYF. The CDR3 DNA follows: TGTGCCAGCAGTTTGCGGGTACGGGAGACCCAGTACTTC.

V gene TRBV19 combines with J gene TRBJ2-7; 8 nucleotides match TRBD1. The ends lost 6 bases at V and 5 bases at J; junction bases unmatched: 9. CDR3 size: 14 residues. The germline CDR1 and CDR2 sequences are LNHDA and SQIVND (reference sequence). The CDR3 bases are TGTGCCAGTAGACCCCAGGGGGCGCACAACGAGCAGTACTTC. It codes for CASRPQGAHNEQYF.

Comment on this clone: The sample has other DNA sequences that encode this CDR3 too. The chain couples TRBV27 to TRBJ2-7; 7 bases fit TRBD1. This CDR3 has 13 residues. The germline gives CDR1 MNHEY, CDR2 SMNVEV (reference sequence). V trimming: 6 bases; J trimming: 1 base; junction bases outside the gene matches: 3. CDR3 sequence reads: CASRRQGSYEQYF. CDR3 DNA: TGTGCCAGCAGGAGACAGGGATCCTACGAGCAGTACTTC.

The chain links TRBV30 to TRBJ1-4; D call uncertain. The CDR3 extends over 16 amino acids. CDR1 is GTSNPN and CDR2 is SVGIG in the germline V gene (reference sequence). The ends were cut back, 4 bases at V and 8 bases at J, with 23 bases in the middle. The CDR3 is CAWTRSQINLGEKLFF. The CDR3, as DNA: TGTGCCTGGACGAGGAGTCAGATTAACCTTGGGGAAAAACTGTTTTTT.

The chain carries TRBV10-3 and TRBJ2-5; 8 positions agree with TRBD1. J lost 4 bases, V lost 6 bases, and 7 bases had no gene match. Germline V gene lookup returns CDR1 ENHRY and CDR2 SYGVKD. This CDR3 is 14 amino acids long. The CDR3 sequence: CAISRDRGRETQYF. CDR3 DNA sequence: TGTGCCATCAGCCGCGACAGGGGACGAGAGACCCAGTACTTC.

In its sample, this clone was seen once. The J gene is TRBJ2-1, the V gene TRBV7-2; 10 positions agree with TRBD2. V lost 1 base and J lost 2; bases outside the gene matches: 2. The CDR3 runs to 16 residues. Germline CDR1 reads SGHTA; CDR2 reads FQGNSA. The CDR3 region is CASSLVLAGAYNEQFF. CDR3 sequence (DNA): TGTGCCAGCAGCTTAGTGCTAGCGGGGGCCTACAATGAGCAGTTCTTC.

Only one count was recorded for this clone. CDR3 loop: CASSGQSSYEQYF. CDR3 sequence (DNA): TGTGCCAGCAGCGGACAGAGCTCCTACGAGCAGTACTTC. This chain links TRBV5-4 with TRBJ2-7, with D perhaps matching TRBD1 (6 bases). The CDR3 covers 13 residues. Germline V lookup: CDR1 SGHNT, CDR2 YYREEE (reference sequence). The V end was cut by 4 bases, the J end by 0 bases, with 8 bases between.

Comments on this clone: Other DNA sequences in this specimen translate into the identical CDR3. The J gene is TRBJ1-5, the V gene TRBV19, with D unresolved. In germline, CDR1 is LNHDA, CDR2 SQIVND (reference sequence). This CDR3 comprises 14 residues. Trimming removed 3 bases at V and 0 bases at J, with 6 bases between. The CDR3 DNA is TGTGCCAGTAGTATTTCGTCTAGCAATCAGCCCCAGCATTTT. Translated, it gives CASSISSSNQPQHF.

This chain uses TRBV25-1 with TRBJ1-4; D call uncertain. There are 13 residues in the CDR3. The ends were cut back, 6 bases at V and 7 bases at J, with 12 bases in the middle. Germline CDR1 reads MGHDK; CDR2 reads SYGVNS. The CDR3 here is CASSPMGSEKLFF. In DNA, the CDR3 is TGTGCCAGCAGCCCCATGGGGAGTGAAAAACTGTTTTTT. Full variable domain (outside the CDR3, taken from reference TRBV25-1 and TRBJ1-4): EADIYQTPRYLVIGTGKKITLECSQTMGHDKMYWYQQDPGMELHLIHYSYGVNSTEKGDLSSESTVSRIRTEHFPLTLESARPSHTSQYLCASSPMGSEKLFFGSGTQLSVL.

The CDR3 nucleotides read TGTGCCAGCAGCACGGTTAGGGGTGAAAAACTGTTTTTT. It is translated as CASSTVRGEKLFF. The rearrangement joins TRBV6-5 to TRBJ1-4; weak D call: TRBD1 (5 bases). Trimming stripped 6 bases from V and 7 bases from J, with 12 bases between. This CDR3 is built from 13 residues. Germline assignment: CDR1 MNHEY and CDR2 SVGAGI.

V gene TRBV15 combines with J gene TRBJ1-2; the D gene is possibly TRBD1 (6 bases). The V gene's germline CDR1 is LNHNV and CDR2 YYDKDF (reference sequence). The CDR3 is 12 residues long. V dropped 4 bases and J dropped 13 bases, with 16 bases sitting between them. The CDR3 sequence: CATSIDVSGATF. The CDR3 bases are TGTGCCACCAGCATCGATGTGTCAGGGGCCACCTTC.

This clone was seen only once. V is TRBV19 and J is TRBJ1-4; 9 positions agree with TRBD1. Germline V gives CDR1 LNHDA, CDR2 SQIVND (reference sequence). Unmatched junction bases numbered 11, after V lost 6 bases and J lost 3 bases. This CDR3 has 17 residues. The CDR3 sequence: CASSDILRQGANEKLFF. The DNA for the CDR3 is TGTGCCAGTAGCGACATACTACGACAGGGGGCTAATGAAAAACTGTTTTTT.

In this sample, this clone turned up a few times. The chain employs TRBV7-9 and TRBJ2-7; tentative D call: TRBD1 (5 bases). CDR3 length: 14 residues. Germline V gene data show CDR1 as SEHNR and CDR2 as FQNEAQ (reference sequence). Trimming stripped 2 bases from V and 6 bases from J, with 14 bases between. The CDR3 DNA sequence: TGTGCCAGCAGCTTACGTCAGGGCTCTGGCGAGCAGTACTTC. Amino acids: CASSLRQGSGEQYF.

The CDR3 sequence is CASSPRTRGEQYF. The CDR3 DNA reads TGTGCCAGCAGCCCTCGTACCCGGGGCGAGCAGTACTTC. The chain uses TRBV3-1 (or the pseudogene TRBV3-2) and TRBJ2-7; TRBD2 is a possible D gene (5 bases). Deletions cut 4 bases from V and 6 bases from J, with 13 bases between. CDR1 is LGHDT and CDR2 is YNNKEL in the germline V gene (reference sequence). The CDR3 is made up of 13 amino acids.

This sequence joins TRBV4-1 and TRBJ1-2; 8 bases align to TRBD1. The germline V gene encodes CDR1 MGHRA and CDR2 YSYEKL. This CDR3 contains 15 residues. With V trimmed by 2 bases and J by 2 bases, 4 bases remained unmatched. CDR3 residues: CASSQTGQANYGYTF. DNA of the CDR3: TGCGCCAGCAGCCAAACGGGACAGGCAAACTATGGCTACACCTTC.

Notes on this clone: Relative to the germline gene, one junction end is altered; a read error may explain this. The V call is TRBV7-7, the J call TRBJ2-5; no reliable D call. The CDR3 runs to 15 residues. Germline V gene data show CDR1 as SSHAT and CDR2 as FNYEAQ (reference sequence). The CDR3 spells CASSPLPGGQETQYF. As DNA, the CDR3 is TGTGCTAGCAGCCCTCTCCCGGGTGGACAAGAGACCCAGTACTTC.

DNA for the CDR3: TGTGCCAGTTGTTATCCAGGGGGCGGGACTGAAGCTTTCTTT. Translated, it gives CASCYPGGGTEAFF. The rearrangement joins TRBV28 to TRBJ1-1; the match to TRBD1 covers 8 bases. Germline CDR1 MDHEN, CDR2 SYDVKM. Germline trimming cut 9 bases from V and 5 bases from J; bases unmatched to any gene: 11. The CDR3 extends over 14 amino acids.

This clone was detected once. One end of the junction is discordant with germline, which a read error may explain. V usage is TRBV12-3 or TRBV12-4 and J usage is TRBJ1-2; TRBD1 matches at 7 bases. The CDR3 length is 13 residues. CDR3 region: CASSPSSGARDSF. The CDR3 DNA sequence: TGTGCCAGCAGTCCATCCTCGGGAGCCCGGGACAGCTTC.

In its sample, this clone was seen a few times. This chain's CDR3 is CASSYTGTGSSNTEAFF. In nucleotides, the CDR3 is TGTGCCAGCAGCTACACCGGGACAGGGTCCTCAAACACTGAAGCTTTCTTT. This rearrangement joins TRBV11-3 to TRBJ1-1; TRBD1 matches 9 bases. V was clipped by 4 bases and J by 2 bases; unmatched bases: 11. The germline V gene has CDR1 SGHNT and CDR2 YENEEA. CDR3 length equals 17 residues.

V and J are TRBV28 and TRBJ1-5; D unclear. Germline values: CDR1 MDHEN, CDR2 SYDVKM. The CDR3 sequence is 18 residues long. The ends were cut back, 1 base at V and 0 bases at J, with 16 bases in the middle. Here the CDR3 reads CASSLSPLGTFSNQPQHF. The DNA for the CDR3 is TGTGCCAGCAGTTTATCCCCATTGGGCACCTTTAGCAATCAGCCCCAGCATTTT.

This clone appeared a single time. A junction boundary mismatches the germline segment, possibly from a read error. The V and J genes are TRBV13 and TRBJ2-7, with 9 bases matching TRBD1. The CDR3 totals 14 residues. Germline V CDR1 and CDR2: PRHDT, FYEKMQ (reference sequence). CDR3 coding DNA: TGTGCCAGCAGCCTAGGGGACAGGGTTCACGAGCAGTACTTC. Encoded protein: CASSLGDRVHEQYF.

The chain carries TRBV4-3 and TRBJ1-4; D possibly corresponds to TRBD1 (5 bases). V was pared by 4 bases and J by 5 bases, with 17 bases between. The CDR3 runs 16 residues. In germline, CDR1 is LGHNA, CDR2 YSLEER. The chain's CDR3 is CASSLNSGRRNEKLFF. CDR3 sequence (DNA): TGCGCCAGCAGCCTTAATTCAGGGAGGCGAAATGAAAAACTGTTTTTT.

The chain uses TRBV19 and TRBJ1-4; 10 nucleotides align to TRBD1. Germline trimming cut 6 bases from V and 7 bases from J; bases unmatched to any gene: 14. The CDR3 has 17 amino acids. Germline V gene data show CDR1 as LNHDA and CDR2 as SQIVND (reference sequence). As DNA, the CDR3 is TGTGCCAGTAGCCCGATCGACAGGGGGCGATCAACTGAAAAACTGTTTTTT. It translates to CASSPIDRGRSTEKLFF.

The gene calls are TRBV3-1 (or the pseudogene TRBV3-2) and TRBJ1-1; D unresolved. Trimming left V 8 bases short and J 7 bases short, with 11 bases between. Germline V gene lookup returns CDR1 LGHDT and CDR2 YNNKEL (reference sequence). The CDR3 consists of 11 residues. CDR3 region: CASAVGDEAFF. The CDR3 nucleotides read TGTGCCAGCGCAGTGGGAGATGAAGCTTTCTTT.

Points on this clone: Given a much more abundant clone one base away, this may be a read error. The same CDR3 is also encoded by other DNA sequences in this sample. The chain combines TRBV7-2 with TRBJ1-5, with 8 bases aligning to TRBD1. There are 14 residues in the CDR3. Unmatched junction bases numbered 4, after V lost 5 bases and J lost 4 bases. From germline, CDR1 is SGHTA and CDR2 FQGNSA. The CDR3 loop reads CASSPDRGNQPQHF. As DNA, the CDR3 is TGTGCCAGCAGCCCCGACAGGGGAAATCAGCCCCAGCATTTT.

The V call is TRBV9, the J call TRBJ2-1; no clear D gene. Trimming cost V 0 bases and J 6 bases, with 7 bases left between them. This CDR3 has 13 amino acids. Germline V gives CDR1 SGDLS, CDR2 YYNGEE. The CDR3 here is CASSVASVNEQFF. DNA of the CDR3: TGTGCCAGCAGCGTAGCGTCGGTCAATGAGCAGTTCTTC.

CDR3 residues: CAWSVSGTGGVKLFF. The CDR3 coding sequence is TGTGCCTGGAGTGTTAGTGGGACAGGCGGGGTGAAACTGTTTTTT. The chain carries TRBV30 and TRBJ1-4, with TRBD1 matching over 8 bases. The junction had 11 bases not matched to a gene; V was cut back by 0 bases and J by 11 bases. The CDR3 contains 15 residues. The V gene's germline CDR1 is GTSNPN and CDR2 SVGIG (reference sequence). The entire variable domain, with the rest obtained from reference TRBV30 and TRBJ1-4, is as follows: SQTIHQWPATLVQPVGSPLSLECTVEGTSNPNLYWYRQAAGRGLQLLFYSVGIGQISSEVPQNLSASRPQDRQFILSSKKLLLSDSGFYLCAWSVSGTGGVKLFFGSGTQLSVL.